This T cell receptor (beta chain) was profiled in a study of blood T cell repertoires in COVID-19. Study in general: Specimens from acute and convalescent COVID-19 originated in the United States, Italy and Spain. The analysed material was cDNA or gDNA that came from T cells, B-cell-depleted T cells, or PBMCs.

As handled by the study authors: Counts of nucleated cells, estimated from reference gene primer amplification, were obtained. TCRdb's table, derived via immunoSEQ multiplex PCR, lists solely in-frame clones and lacks some. That table gives V, J and clone size, and the DNA gave D and trimming. Of under 150,000 clones in the sample, 70% to 85% were seen once. V dropped 2 bases and J dropped 2 bases, with 9 bases sitting between them. Germline V gene lookup returns CDR1 MDHEN and CDR2 SYDVKM. The CDR3 contains 14 residues. The chain employs TRBV28 and TRBJ1-2; no clear D. This clonotype was obtained from a man aged 60 to 75 with acute or convalescent COVID-19. Sequencing used peripheral blood. The CDR3 reads CASSLVEQNYGYTF. CDR3 bases: TGTGCCAGCAGTTTAGTGGAACAGAACTATGGCTACACCTTC.